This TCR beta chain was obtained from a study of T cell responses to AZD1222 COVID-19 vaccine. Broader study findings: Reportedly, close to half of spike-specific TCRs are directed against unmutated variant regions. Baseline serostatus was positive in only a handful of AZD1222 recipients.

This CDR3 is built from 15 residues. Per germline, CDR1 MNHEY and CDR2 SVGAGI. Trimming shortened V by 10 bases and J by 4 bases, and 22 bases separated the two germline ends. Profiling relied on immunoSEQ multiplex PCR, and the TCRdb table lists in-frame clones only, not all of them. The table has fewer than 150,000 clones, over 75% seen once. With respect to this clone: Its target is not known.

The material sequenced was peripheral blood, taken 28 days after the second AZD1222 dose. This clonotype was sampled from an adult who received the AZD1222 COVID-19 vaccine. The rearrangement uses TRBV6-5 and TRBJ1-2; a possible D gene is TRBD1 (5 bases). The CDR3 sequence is CATKGSQGPSYGYTF. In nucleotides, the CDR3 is TGTGCCACTAAAGGATCCCAGGGACCATCCTATGGCTACACCTTC.